The text below deals with one T cell receptor (beta chain). This clone was picked up one time. Its antigen is not yet known. It has no much larger one-base neighbor in the sample; base qualities were not kept. The time point label corresponds to: baseline before first vaccination. This sample's treatment or condition label indicates: meningococcal conjugate vaccine given as trial control. Samples from vaccinated people were obtained from the UK trials COV001 and COV002, which included a single-blind randomized controlled phase 2/3 trial of AZD1222 (ChAdOx1 nCoV-19) in healthy adults. For TCRbeta chain sequencing, PBMC samples were collected from trial participants at day 0 and at day 28 after the second dose. This specimen comes from a study of T cell responses to AZD1222 COVID-19 vaccine (dated by TCRdb to the early 2020s). Regarding the research as a whole: A total of approximately 240 trial participants underwent TCR sequencing, of whom some 200 had received two doses of AZD1222 and 26 had received two doses of the MenACWY control vaccine. Trial participants were enrolled by age into 18-55, 56-69 and 70-plus year subgroups, with about 150, 27 and 61 TCR-sequenced participants respectively. The paper as a whole reports these results and caveats: Reportedly, close to half of the unique spike-specific TCRs recognized epitopes lying outside the regions that are mutated in the B.1.351 and B.1.1.7 variants. Because no samples from the day 14 peak response were available, repertoires could be characterized only after the peak T cell response. CD4 TCRs associated with the vaccine covered the entire spike protein, and the dominant responses were in regions 160-218 and 743-854. Conclusions about previously exposed vaccinees were limited because only five to seven AZD1222 recipients were SARS-CoV-2 seropositive at baseline. The 56-69-year group was small, and its depth increase did not reach significance, likely because of low power. After two AZD1222 doses, both the breadth and the depth of spike-specific TCRs were significantly higher than at day 0 and than in MenACWY recipients. Participants were mostly white British, with more females than males. The authors suggested clonal diversity may have been underestimated.

The CDR3 regions of human TCRbeta chains were analyzed by immunosequencing. The study's own analysis went as follows. TCRs in the repertoires were matched against a reference library of SARS-CoV-2-specific TCRs that had been generated with the MIRA antigen-specificity platform. Breadth was defined as the fraction of unique TCRs that were SARS-CoV-2-associated, and depth was defined as the fraction of total T cells that were SARS-CoV-2-associated. Using the MIRA data, every spike-specific TCR was mapped to the spike region that the TCR reacted to and assigned to either a CD4 or a CD8 class. Log10-transformed breadth and depth values were compared by one-way ANOVA with Sidak's multiple comparisons tests. Held by TCRdb, this immuneACCESS table contains in-frame sequences only and omits some clones. Under half of the omission traces to an unresolved V gene where checked; the cause of the rest is unknown. The V and J calls and clone size are taken from that table; D and trimming were inferred from the DNA. For this sample the table gives 100,000 or so clones, of which over 75% were detected only once. The ten largest clonotypes hold 3.5% to 4.5% of the sample.

The trim is 6 bases for V and 4 bases for J, with a gap of 12 bases between the germline ends. The CDR3 numbers 13 residues from cysteine through phenylalanine. The entry retains the CDR3 DNA only, 39 bases that are in frame from base 1. CDR1 and CDR2 were assigned from the germline V gene as MNHEY and SVGAGI. The sequence links TRBV6-5 to TRBJ1-2; TRBD1 could be the D gene, as 6 bases match. The material was peripheral blood, obtained on day 0 of MenACWY control vaccination. This clonotype was obtained from an adult in good health. Here the CDR3 is given as CASSSGTIYGYTF. The DNA reads TGTGCCAGCAGCTCCGGGACAATCTATGGCTACACCTTC.